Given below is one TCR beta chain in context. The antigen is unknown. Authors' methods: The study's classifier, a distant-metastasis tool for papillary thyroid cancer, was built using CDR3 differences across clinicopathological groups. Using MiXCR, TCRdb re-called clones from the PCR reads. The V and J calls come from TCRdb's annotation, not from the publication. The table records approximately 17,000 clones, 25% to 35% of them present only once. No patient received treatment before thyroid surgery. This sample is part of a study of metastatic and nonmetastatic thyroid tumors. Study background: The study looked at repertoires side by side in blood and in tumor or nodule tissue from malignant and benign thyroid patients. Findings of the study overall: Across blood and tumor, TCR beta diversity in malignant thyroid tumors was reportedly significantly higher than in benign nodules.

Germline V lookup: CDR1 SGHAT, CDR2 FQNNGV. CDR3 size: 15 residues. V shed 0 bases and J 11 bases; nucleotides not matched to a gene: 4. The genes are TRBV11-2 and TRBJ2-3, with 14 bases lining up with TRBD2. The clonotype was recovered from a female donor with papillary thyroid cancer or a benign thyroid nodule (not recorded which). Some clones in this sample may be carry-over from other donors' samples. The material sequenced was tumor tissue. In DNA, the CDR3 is TGTGCCAGCAGCTTAGAGGGGACTAGCGGGAGCTTGCAGTATTTT. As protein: CASSLEGTSGSLQYF.